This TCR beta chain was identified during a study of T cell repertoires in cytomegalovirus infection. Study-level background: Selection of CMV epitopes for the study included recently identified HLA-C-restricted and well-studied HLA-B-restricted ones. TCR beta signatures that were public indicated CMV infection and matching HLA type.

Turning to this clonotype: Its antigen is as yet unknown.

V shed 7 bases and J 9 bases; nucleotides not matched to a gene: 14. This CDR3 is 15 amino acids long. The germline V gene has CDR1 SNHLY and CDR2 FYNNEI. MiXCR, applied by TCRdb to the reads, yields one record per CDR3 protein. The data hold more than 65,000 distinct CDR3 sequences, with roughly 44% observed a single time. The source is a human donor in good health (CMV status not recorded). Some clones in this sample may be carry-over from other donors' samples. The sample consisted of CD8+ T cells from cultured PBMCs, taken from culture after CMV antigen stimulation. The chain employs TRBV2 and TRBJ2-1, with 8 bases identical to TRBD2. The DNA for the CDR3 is TGTGCCAGCATGCCAGCGGGAGTGCTCGGGGGTGAGCAGTTCTTC. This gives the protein CASMPAGVLGGEQFF.